This record concerns one T cell receptor (beta chain) sequence. The clone's antigen remains unknown. One base away there is no much larger clone; base qualities are not given. This sample stems from a study of T cells in Graves' hyperthyroidism and ophthalmopathy (dated by TCRdb to between 2017 and 2020). With regard to the full study: Peripheral blood was collected at initial diagnosis, before any treatment. A discovery cohort of roughly 96 patients, approximately 45 with Graves' ophthalmopathy and approximately 55 with stable Graves' hyperthyroidism, was used to find distinguishing TCR V-J signatures. Prospective prediction of ophthalmopathy was tested in an independent validation cohort consisting of 18 hyperthyroidism patients and over 15 patients who later progressed to ophthalmopathy. For training and testing, the 100 patients in the discovery cohort were randomly divided in a 7:3 ratio. Thyroid tissue and blood T-cell repertoires from more than five Graves' hyperthyroidism patients were also compared in the study. Once sampling was done, hyperthyroidism patients were given methimazole at a starting dose of 30 mg daily, whereas ophthalmopathy patients were given high-dose intravenous methylprednisolone. The paper reports TCR Vbeta CDR3 sequencing of 130 to 150 peripheral blood samples: some 41 ophthalmopathy, around 80 hyperthyroidism and around 17 progressor patients.

Findings and caveats that apply to the study as a whole: In validation, the model predicted progression to ophthalmopathy with roughly 66% sensitivity and approximately 72% specificity, a median of 6.5 months before onset. A model built on a 13 V-J signature distinguished ophthalmopathy from stable hyperthyroidism, reaching 87.88% sensitivity and around 82% specificity in cross-validation and 80%/75% in testing. No statistical method was used to set the sample size in advance, and investigators knew the group allocation. Most expanded thyroid clonotypes (frequency above 0.001) were also detected in blood, a finding suggesting that blood repertoires may reflect thyroid immune responses.

Amplification of TCR beta CDR3 regions was carried out from RNA transcripts. A first-round RT-PCR of the TCR CDR3 used the HTBI primer set with the Qiagen OneStep RT-PCR kit. Libraries were constructed in a second round of multiplex PCR, after which size selection and purification were carried out. Paired-end sequencing of the libraries was performed with 100 bp reads on an Illumina HiSeq2000. On the study's bioinformatics: Raw data were processed with SOAPnuke, discarding reads with adapters, uncalled bases, mean Phred below 15, or no exact constant-primer or identifier match. COPE v1.2.5 was used to merge the high-quality paired reads, and each unique nucleotide sequence was defined as a clonotype. MiTCR v1.1 was used to align clonotypes to the IMGT TRBV, TRBD and TRBJ reference segments. The analysis was restricted to V-J combinations with a frequency above 0.0001, which together covered around 99% of the repertoires. A TCS score was defined as the ratio between F50 (clonal expansion) and ExV (chaos), using BLOSUM62-based TCRdist between CDR3 peptides within each V-J. Welch's t-statistics and random forest reduced some 510 V-J features to under 15, which were used in a naive Bayes classifier (R e1071). Using fastp trimming at Q25 and MiXCR clonotype assembly, TCRdb reanalyzed the public sequencing data and kept in-frame beta chains. Duplicate CDR3 protein sequences are folded into a single record with the most common DNA and genes. The V and J calls were determined by TCRdb, not by the authors. In this sample the table shows approximately 520,000 distinct CDR3 sequences, under 25% of which occur a single time. The biggest ten clones account for around 27% of the sample.

Stable Graves' hyperthyroidism was defined as the absence of progression to ophthalmopathy over 18 months of follow-up. Hyperthyroidism patients were newly diagnosed, had a disease duration of under 2 months, and were aged 18 to 65 years. Any patient with an uncontrolled infection, another autoimmune disease, pregnancy or lactation was excluded. Diagnoses were based on clinical symptoms, serum thyroxine and TRAb, thyroid ultrasound and orbital computed tomography. PBMCs were isolated from 7.5 to 10 ml of fresh peripheral blood by Ficoll-Paque density gradient centrifugation. Total RNA was extracted using Trizol reagent, and RNA quality was assessed on an Agilent 2100 Bioanalyzer. Trimming takes 2 bases off V and 7 bases off J; junction bases not matched to a gene: 8. CDR1 and CDR2 are read off the germline V gene as SGHRS and YFSETQ. Reading from cysteine to phenylalanine, the CDR3 counts 15 amino acids. Left in the record is the CDR3 DNA by itself, 45 bases read in frame from the first base.

The sequenced sample was blood. The chain is assembled from TRBV5-1 and TRBJ2-5; TRBD1 matches 10 bases in the middle. This receptor was taken from a man between 18 and 35 years old with Graves' hyperthyroidism. At the DNA level, the sequence is TGCGCCAGCAGCTTCGGGACAGGGGCGATGGGGACCCAGTACTTC. This is translated as CASSFGTGAMGTQYF.